What follows are 8 T cell receptor beta chains derived from one specimen sequenced in a study of PD-L1 blockade in urothelial cancer. Time point: pretreatment peripheral blood. TCRdb's copy holds only in-frame clones and misses some; the assay was immunoSEQ multiplex PCR. The data show around 82,000 clones, roughly 84% seen once. Sequences were derived from PBMCs, sampled around atezolizumab (anti-PD-L1) treatment. Every receptor here comes from a man in his sixties with urothelial cancer.

A remark on this clone: The sample holds other DNA sequences that translate to the same CDR3. CDR3 sequence: CASSLGGNTEAFF. The CDR3, as DNA: TGCGCCAGCAGCTTAGGGGGAAACACTGAAGCTTTCTTT. The chain couples TRBV5-1 to TRBJ1-1; maybe TRBD1 (6 bases). The CDR3 runs 13 residues. Germline V gene sequence: CDR1 SGHRS, CDR2 YFSETQ. Trimming removed 2 bases at V and 2 bases at J, with 7 bases between. Together with reference TRBV5-1 and TRBJ1-1, the CDR3 gives the full variable domain: KAGVTQTPRYLIKTRGQQVTLSCSPISGHRSVSWYQQTPGQGLQFLFEYFSETQRNKGNFPGRFSGRQFSNSRSEMNVSTLELGDSALYLCASSLGGNTEAFFGQGTRLTVV.

This chain uses TRBV14 with TRBJ1-1; D not certain. This CDR3 has 13 amino acids. V dropped 6 bases and J dropped 0 bases, with 8 bases sitting between them. Germline CDR1 SGHDN, CDR2 FVKESK. CDR3 region: CASRLGMNTEAFF. The CDR3 region has the DNA TGTGCCAGCAGACTAGGGATGAACACTGAAGCTTTCTTT. Full variable domain (outside the CDR3, taken from reference TRBV14 and TRBJ1-1): EAGVTQFPSHSVIEKGQTVTLRCDPISGHDNLYWYRRVMGKEIKFLLHFVKESKQDESGMPNNRFLAERTGGTYSTLKVQPAELEDSGVYFCASRLGMNTEAFFGQGTRLTVV.

CDR3 in amino acids: CASSQDLGMTGTSYEQYF. DNA for the CDR3: TGCGCCAGCAGCCAAGATCTGGGGATGACAGGGACGTCCTACGAGCAGTACTTC. The J gene is TRBJ2-7, the V gene TRBV4-1; 7 bases line up with TRBD1. The CDR3 sequence is 18 residues long. J was trimmed by 1 base and V by 0 bases; bases with no gene match: 12. The germline CDR1 and CDR2 sequences are MGHRA and YSYEKL.

CDR3 DNA sequence: TGTGCCAGCAGCTTAGGGAGGTTATGGAATCAGCCCCAGCATTTT. Its protein product is CASSLGRLWNQPQHF. The chain links TRBV7-8 to TRBJ1-5; D call uncertain. From germline, CDR1 is SGHVS and CDR2 FQNEAQ. Trimming stripped 1 base from V and 4 bases from J, with 11 bases between. The CDR3 is 15 residues long.

The genes are TRBV18 and TRBJ2-2; D is perhaps TRBD1 (6 bases). Germline V gives CDR1 KGHSH, CDR2 LQKENI. Trimming left V 10 bases short and J 3 bases short, with 15 bases between. This CDR3 region has 14 residues. CDR3 nucleotides: TGTGCCACCAGGGGCCAGGTCGACACCGGGGAGCTGTTTTTT. Translating gives CATRGQVDTGELFF.

This clone was counted a single time. The chain combines TRBV5-4 with TRBJ2-3; the match to TRBD2 covers 7 bases. V shed 3 bases, J shed 2 bases, and the junction held 9 bases outside the gene matches. The CDR3 covers 16 residues. Germline CDR1 reads SGHNT; CDR2 reads YYREEE (reference sequence). The CDR3 protein is CASSSPASGLTDTQYF. As DNA, the CDR3 is TGTGCCAGCAGCTCCCCGGCTAGCGGACTCACAGATACGCAGTATTTT.

The V call is TRBV18, the J call TRBJ2-7; tentatively, D is TRBD1 (5 bases). This CDR3 comprises 13 residues. With 3 bases removed from V and 1 base from J, the gap between germline ends came to 7 bases. Germline assignment: CDR1 KGHSH and CDR2 LQKENI. The CDR3 sequence: CASSPGLSYEQYF. The CDR3 DNA is TGTGCCAGCTCACCGGGGCTTTCCTACGAGCAGTACTTC.

This rearrangement joins TRBV5-4 to TRBJ2-6, with 7 bases fitting TRBD1. CDR1 is SGHNT, CDR2 YYREEE, per germline (reference sequence). With V trimmed by 3 bases and J by 0 bases, 0 bases remained unmatched. The CDR3 totals 15 residues. In DNA, the CDR3 is TGTGCCAGCAGCTGGGACAGCTCTGGGGCCAACGTCCTGACTTTC. Translated: CASSWDSSGANVLTF.